The source of this T cell receptor (beta chain) is a study of CD8 T cells in ankylosing spondylitis (dated by TCRdb to about 2017). Study-wide context: To find TCR variants linked to disease, the study profiled T cell receptor beta repertoires in ankylosing spondylitis patients and healthy donors. Peripheral blood samples were taken, and synovial fluid was additionally collected from ankylosing spondylitis patients. In total, the full study cohort was made up of about 99 healthy donors and approximately 27 ankylosing spondylitis patients.

The sequencing machine was an Illumina HiSeq 2500. TCR beta libraries were prepared by quantitative 5'-RACE with molecular barcodes. On the study's bioinformatics: A new computational method, built on a probabilistic model of VDJ rearrangement, was used to identify disease-linked TCR variants. TCRdb reprocessed the public reads (quality trimming at Q25 with fastp, clone calling with MiXCR) and kept in-frame beta chains. Rows with one shared CDR3 protein collapse into an entry with the most common genes and DNA. TCRdb, rather than the study authors, made the V and J calls. The sample table records about 130,000 distinct CDR3 sequences; approximately 13% of these occur just once. Clones ranked in the top ten supply about 2.7% of the sample. The full study reports these points: Some motif variants had previously been reported in the synovial fluid and blood of reactive arthritis patients, which suggests shared mechanisms of disease initiation. In peripheral blood, the disease-linked clones were found at relatively low frequencies and had a CD8+ phenotype. Blood from ankylosing spondylitis patients appeared to be characterized by a TCR beta motif made up of several highly homologous amino acid variants. The disease-linked clones were reported as significantly enriched in matched synovial fluid samples from ankylosing spondylitis patients.

This clonotype has more than one count but fewer than ten. Its specific antigen is unknown. There are no base qualities to consult, and no much larger clone falls within one base. The sequencing input was blood, either unsorted or a sorted T cell fraction (not recorded which). The sequence was collected from a female donor with ankylosing spondylitis or in good health (not recorded which).

The DNA reads TGTGCCAGCAGAACCGACAGACCGAACACCGGGGAGCTGTTTTTT. This yields the protein CASRTDRPNTGELFF. This receptor chain uses TRBV28 and TRBJ2-2; a tentative D call is TRBD1 (5 bases match). CDR1 and CDR2, per the germline V gene, are MDHEN and SYDVKM. The CDR3 runs 15 residues from the cysteine to the phenylalanine. The CDR3 DNA has 45 bases and is translated from base 1. The junction carries 11 bases between V and J, which are trimmed by 6 bases and 0 bases respectively. The entire variable domain, with the stretches around the CDR3 drawn from the reference TRBV28 and TRBJ2-2 proteins, is DVKVTQSSRYLVKRTGEKVFLECVQDMDHENMFWYRQDPGLGLRLIYFSYDVKMKEKGDIPEGYSVSREKKERFSLILESASTNQTSMYLCASRTDRPNTGELFFGEGSRLTVL.